Each of the 18 T cell receptor beta chains below was sequenced from the same sample in a study of post-analysis software for immune sequencing data. Study-wide findings and caveats: Compared with controls, patients had more of about five TRBV segments, including TRBV5-6, TRBV5-1 and TRBV20-1.

Each TCR beta cDNA library carried unique molecular identifiers. TCRdb itself ran the PCR reads through MiXCR, one entry per CDR3 protein. This sample has about 820,000 distinct CDR3 sequences, with roughly 50% found just once. These receptors have no identified antigens. The source material was blood. Every receptor here comes from a girl aged 5 to 17 with multiple sclerosis.

This clonotype was observed a single time. The chain has TRBV7-9 and TRBJ2-7; 9 nucleotides line up with TRBD1. The end of the DNA fits TRBJ2-5 better, so the J call may be wrong. Germline V lookup: CDR1 SEHNR, CDR2 FQNEAQ (reference sequence). This CDR3 spans 16 amino acids. The CDR3 here is CASSERTGTGKETQYF. CDR3 DNA sequence: TGTGCCAGCAGCGAACGAACCGGGACAGGGAAGGAGACCCAGTACTTC.

This sequence joins TRBV7-8 and TRBJ2-4, with D uncertain. CDR3 length: 16 amino acids. V shed 5 bases and J shed 0 bases, with 14 bases lying between them. CDR1 and CDR2 from the germline V gene are SGHVS and FQNEAQ. DNA of the CDR3: TGTGCCAGCAGCCCGACTTCCCTGCTAGCCAAAAACATTCAGTACTTC. Encoded protein: CASSPTSLLAKNIQYF.

This clonotype was picked up a small number of times. One junction end disagrees with the germline gene, perhaps due to a read error. This CDR3 reads CATSRARSGGRVYTDTQYF. CDR3 nucleotide sequence: TGCGCCACCAGCAGAGCGAGGTCCGGTGGCAGGGTCTACACAGATACGCAGTATTTT. The chain combines TRBV15 with TRBJ2-3, with D possibly being TRBD1 (5 bases). Germline CDR1 reads LNHNV; CDR2 reads YYDKDF (reference sequence). This CDR3 is built from 19 residues.

The V call is TRBV4-3, the J call TRBJ2-7; 11 bases align to TRBD2. The J call is uncertain, as TRBJ2-4 better fits the DNA end. The CDR3 is made up of 17 amino acids. Germline lookup yields CDR1 LGHNA and CDR2 YSLEER. CDR3 amino acids: CASSLVVAGGPVDIQYF. The CDR3 region has the DNA TGCGCCAGCAGCTTGGTGGTAGCGGGAGGGCCAGTTGACATTCAGTACTTC.

The chain has TRBV5-1 and TRBJ2-3; D perhaps matches TRBD2 (6 bases). This CDR3 is built from 18 residues. The V end was cut by 0 bases, the J end by 4 bases, with 21 bases between. Germline V CDR1 and CDR2: SGHRS, YFSETQ. CDR3 nucleotide sequence: TGCGCCAGCAGCTTGGTCATGGGGGGACGAGGTTTAGCAGATACGCAGTATTTT. It codes for CASSLVMGGRGLADTQYF.

This clonotype has a handful of counts. The chain uses TRBV5-1 and TRBJ2-1, with a possible D match to TRBD2 (6 bases). V lost 4 bases and J lost 0, with 11 bases in between. Germline V CDR1 and CDR2: SGHRS, YFSETQ. This CDR3 spans 15 amino acids. The chain's CDR3 is CASSVGTYSYNEQFF. The CDR3 nucleotides read TGCGCCAGCAGCGTCGGGACTTACTCCTACAATGAGCAGTTCTTC.

The chain links TRBV5-6 to TRBJ2-7; no definite D call. Germline CDR1 SGHDT, CDR2 YYEEEE. This CDR3 is built from 12 residues. V gave up 5 bases and J gave up 3 bases, with 9 bases separating them. CDR3 residues: CASRSSGYEQYF. The DNA of the CDR3 is TGTGCCAGCAGAAGTTCGGGCTACGAGCAGTACTTC.

This clonotype occurred a few times. The genes are TRBV20-1 and TRBJ2-5, with a possible D match to TRBD2 (6 bases). The end of the DNA fits TRBJ2-7 better, so the J call may be wrong. This CDR3 region has 13 residues. Germline V CDR1 and CDR2: DFQATT, SNEGSKA (reference sequence). CDR3 sequence (DNA): TGCAGTGCTAGGTCGCCGGGGGATGACGAGCAGTACTTC. Protein product: CSARSPGDDEQYF.

There are a few counts of this clonotype. CDR3 sequence reads: CASSVGGMGDLGANVLTF. CDR3 nucleotides: TGTGCCAGCAGCGTAGGGGGGATGGGAGATCTTGGGGCCAACGTCCTGACTTTC. This rearrangement joins TRBV9 to TRBJ2-6; D is possibly TRBD1 or TRBD2 (5 bases each). The V and J ends lost 0 bases and 3 bases respectively, with 16 bases between them. The CDR3 has 18 residues. The germline CDR1 and CDR2 sequences are SGDLS and YYNGEE.

There are a few counts of this clonotype. The CDR3: CASSQATVETQYF. In DNA, the CDR3 is TGCGCCAGCAGCCAAGCTACAGTTGAGACCCAGTACTTC. This chain links TRBV4-1 with TRBJ2-5; D not certain. The CDR3 runs 13 residues. Trimming stripped 1 base from V and 5 bases from J, with 8 bases between. Germline V gene sequence: CDR1 MGHRA, CDR2 YSYEKL.

The J gene is TRBJ1-2, the V gene TRBV6-5; TRBD1 matches 8 bases. Per the germline V gene, CDR1 is MNHEY and CDR2 is SVGAGI. There are 15 residues in the CDR3. Trimming removed 6 bases from V and 7 bases from J; junction bases left unmatched: 13. The CDR3 DNA sequence: TGTGCCAGCAGCCCCGAGGCAGGGGGCGGTGGTGGCTACACCTTC. It encodes CASSPEAGGGGGYTF.

This clonotype showed up just a few times. V usage is TRBV9 and J usage is TRBJ2-5; D perhaps matches TRBD2 (5 bases). The CDR3 runs 15 residues. The V and J ends lost 0 bases and 2 bases respectively, with 11 bases between them. Germline CDR1 and CDR2: SGDLS and YYNGEE. CDR3 sequence: CASSVEGGLQETQYF. CDR3 DNA: TGTGCCAGCAGCGTAGAGGGCGGGCTTCAAGAGACCCAGTACTTC.

The rearrangement links TRBV11-1 to TRBJ2-1; 7 bases align to TRBD1. With V trimmed by 7 bases and J by 5 bases, 5 bases remained unmatched. Germline values: CDR1 SGHAT, CDR2 FQDESV (reference sequence). The CDR3 is 13 residues long. CDR3 in amino acids: CASNGQVDNEQFF. CDR3 sequence (DNA): TGTGCCAGCAACGGACAGGTGGACAATGAGCAGTTCTTC.

V and J are TRBV5-1 and TRBJ2-7; D is ambiguous. The V end was cut by 4 bases, the J end by 3 bases, with 17 bases between. The CDR3 has 15 amino acids. CDR1 and CDR2 (germline): SGHRS, YFSETQ. This CDR3 is CASSLSLNRGYEQYF. CDR3 bases: TGCGCCAGCAGCCTTTCCTTAAACCGAGGCTACGAGCAGTACTTC.

This sequence joins TRBV29-1 and TRBJ2-1; 8 bases fit TRBD2. The V gene end was trimmed by 3 bases and the J gene end by 4 bases; junction bases not matched to a gene: 5. The CDR3 covers 14 residues. Germline CDR1 is SQVTM and CDR2 is ANQGSEA. CDR3: CSVERGDPYNEQFF. CDR3 DNA sequence: TGCAGCGTTGAGCGGGGGGATCCTTACAATGAGCAGTTCTTC.

In this sample, this clonotype turned up a few times. This rearrangement joins TRBV10-3 to TRBJ2-6; perhaps TRBD2 as D (5 bases). CDR3 length: 17 amino acids. V was trimmed by 5 bases and J by 0 bases, leaving 14 bases between them. The germline gives CDR1 ENHRY, CDR2 SYGVKD. The CDR3 reads CAISYSDGDSGANVLTF. In DNA form, the CDR3 reads TGTGCCATCAGTTACTCGGACGGGGACTCTGGGGCCAACGTCCTGACTTTC.

The chain uses TRBV30 and TRBJ1-1; D uncertain. With 0 bases removed from V and 5 bases from J, the gap between germline ends came to 10 bases. The CDR3 consists of 13 residues. Germline lookup yields CDR1 GTSNPN and CDR2 SVGIG (reference sequence). The DNA for the CDR3 is TGTGCCTGGAGTGTCCAGGTGGCGACTGAAGCTTTCTTT. Protein: CAWSVQVATEAFF.

A few counts support this clonotype. The chain is built from TRBV4-1 and TRBJ2-7; TRBD2 might be the D (5 bases). Germline assignment: CDR1 MGHRA and CDR2 YSYEKL. This CDR3 is built from 16 residues. V was cut by 1 base and J by 2 bases, with 15 bases left in between. The CDR3 spells CASSQGSPHGAYEQYF. The CDR3 coding sequence is TGCGCCAGCAGCCAAGGCTCCCCACACGGGGCCTACGAGCAGTACTTC.